This T cell receptor (beta chain) was observed in a study of CD8+ T cells in alopecia areata. Lesional scalp punch biopsies and peripheral blood were collected from alopecia areata patients. CD4+ and CD8+ T cells were sorted from PBMCs stained for CD3, CD4 and CD8. V lost 5 bases and J lost 0, with 13 bases in between. In germline, CDR1 is MNHEY, CDR2 SMNVEV (reference sequence). The length of the CDR3 is 15 residues. Sequencing relied on a cDNA template that was reverse transcribed from extracted RNA. Libraries were prepared by immunoSEQ multiplex PCR; TCRdb keeps only in-frame clonotypes and omits some of them. The data hold around 200,000 clones, with about 63% observed a single time.

The specimen comprised CD4+ T cells sorted from blood, sampled at week 0. This receptor was identified in a human donor with alopecia areata. The rearrangement uses TRBV27 and TRBJ1-2, with D tentatively TRBD1 (6 bases). The CDR3 protein is CASSATGSANYGYTF. The CDR3 DNA reads as TGTGCCAGCAGTGCTACAGGGAGCGCTAACTATGGCTACACCTTC.